The source of this TCR beta chain is a study of T cells in Graves' hyperthyroidism and ophthalmopathy. RNA transcripts yielded amplified TCR beta CDR3 regions. The HTBI primer set drove a first-round RT-PCR of the TCR CDR3. TCRdb processed the multiplex PCR reads anew with MiXCR; each CDR3 protein has one entry. Of a few hundred thousand distinct CDR3 sequences in the sample, under 15% were seen once. Germline-derived CDR1 and CDR2 are SGHVS and FQNEAQ. The CDR3 consists of 14 residues. Between the trimmed V and J ends, which lost 3 bases and 1 base, there was a span of 9 bases. This clonotype was detected only a few times.

The chain has TRBV7-8 and TRBJ1-1; D gene ambiguous. The source is a woman in her twenties or thirties with Graves' hyperthyroidism. Sequenced material: blood. The CDR3 here is CASSFSVGNTEAFF. DNA for the CDR3: TGTGCCAGCAGCTTCTCGGTCGGGAACACTGAAGCTTTCTTT.